This is a list of T cell receptor beta chains from one sample in a study of graft-versus-host responses after intestinal transplantation. The method was immunoSEQ multiplex PCR; TCRdb's version includes in-frame clones alone and lacks a portion of them. The profile shows about 120,000 clones, 90% to 95% of them singletons. Their cognate antigens are unknown. Sample: unstimulated CD4+ T cells sorted from spleen or lymph node cells, taken before transplant. These receptors all stem from a human donor who was the organ donor for an intestinal transplant. The CDR3 runs from the conserved cysteine through the conserved F or W. Fields, in order: J gene, CDR3 length, D gene, clone size, V gene, CDR3 DNA, CDR3 protein. The D gene is left open where the match is weak. Only part of the rows carry a size: once, few, many, or a class if the clone is expanded.

j_call: TRBJ1-2; cdr3_length: 13; d_call: TRBD1; clone_size: -; v_call: TRBV6-5; cdr3_nt: TGTGCCAGCAGGGGGACAGGGGAGATGGGCTACACCTTC; cdr3_aa: CASRGTGEMGYTF
j_call: TRBJ1-2; cdr3_length: 14; d_call: -; clone_size: -; v_call: TRBV21-1; cdr3_nt: TGTGCCAGCACCACAAGGGAACAGGGCTATGGCTACACCTTC; cdr3_aa: CASTTREQGYGYTF
j_call: TRBJ2-3; cdr3_length: 14; d_call: -; clone_size: -; v_call: TRBV5-4; cdr3_nt: TGTGCCAGCAGCTTAGGGATCAGCACAGATACGCAGTATTTT; cdr3_aa: CASSLGISTDTQYF
j_call: TRBJ2-1; cdr3_length: 14; d_call: -; clone_size: -; v_call: TRBV4-3; cdr3_nt: TGCGCCAGCAGCCCCCCTCCGGCCCCCAATGAGCAGTTCTTC; cdr3_aa: CASSPPPAPNEQFF
j_call: TRBJ2-3; cdr3_length: 15; d_call: TRBD2; clone_size: -; v_call: TRBV11-2; cdr3_nt: TGTGCCAGCAGCTTGGGCGGGAGGGGCACAGATACGCAGTATTTT; cdr3_aa: CASSLGGRGTDTQYF
j_call: TRBJ1-5; cdr3_length: 13; d_call: -; clone_size: once; v_call: TRBV18; cdr3_nt: TGTGCCAGCTCACCACCGGGGAAGGTACCCCAGCATTTT; cdr3_aa: CASSPPGKVPQHF
j_call: TRBJ1-5; cdr3_length: 16; d_call: -; clone_size: -; v_call: TRBV18; cdr3_nt: TGTGCCAGCTCATTGACCCCCCCAGGGGGCAATCAGCCCCAGCATTTT; cdr3_aa: CASSLTPPGGNQPQHF
j_call: TRBJ1-2; cdr3_length: 14; d_call: TRBD1; clone_size: -; v_call: TRBV10-3; cdr3_nt: TGTGCCATCAGTGACTCCGGACAGGGCTATGGCTACACCTTC; cdr3_aa: CAISDSGQGYGYTF
j_call: TRBJ2-1; cdr3_length: 14; d_call: -; clone_size: -; v_call: TRBV14; cdr3_nt: TGTGCCAGCAGCCAAGAGGTAGCACGTAATGAGCAGTTCTTC; cdr3_aa: CASSQEVARNEQFF
j_call: TRBJ2-2; cdr3_length: 15; d_call: -; clone_size: few; v_call: TRBV6-5; cdr3_nt: TGTGCCAGCAGTTACTTGGACGGAGGAACCGGGGAGCTGTTTTTT; cdr3_aa: CASSYLDGGTGELFF
j_call: TRBJ2-1; cdr3_length: 13; d_call: -; clone_size: -; v_call: TRBV11-2; cdr3_nt: TGTGCCAGCAGCCGTACGACTGCTGACGGGCAGTTCTTC; cdr3_aa: CASSRTTADGQFF
j_call: TRBJ1-2; cdr3_length: 13; d_call: -; clone_size: -; v_call: TRBV6-5; cdr3_nt: TGTGCCAGCAGGACAGGTGGATACTATGGCTACACCTTC; cdr3_aa: CASRTGGYYGYTF
j_call: TRBJ2-7; cdr3_length: 12; d_call: -; clone_size: -; v_call: TRBV27; cdr3_nt: TGTGCCAGCAGTTTGAACTCCTACGAGCAGTACTTC; cdr3_aa: CASSLNSYEQYF
j_call: TRBJ1-5; cdr3_length: 14; d_call: -; clone_size: -; v_call: TRBV9; cdr3_nt: TGTGCCAGCAGCCGTCTGGACGGAAATCAGCCCCAGCATTTT; cdr3_aa: CASSRLDGNQPQHF
j_call: TRBJ1-1; cdr3_length: 13; d_call: -; clone_size: -; v_call: TRBV6-4; cdr3_nt: TGTGCCAGCAGTAGGGAACTGAACACTGAAGCTTTCTTT; cdr3_aa: CASSRELNTEAFF
j_call: TRBJ1-3; cdr3_length: 17; d_call: TRBD1; clone_size: -; v_call: TRBV5-1; cdr3_nt: TGCGCCAGCAGCTTGGAAGGACAGGGTGTCCCTGGAAACACCATATATTTT; cdr3_aa: CASSLEGQGVPGNTIYF
j_call: TRBJ2-1; cdr3_length: 15; d_call: -; clone_size: -; v_call: TRBV7-9; cdr3_nt: TGTGCCAGCAGCTTAGAAGGCGGAACCGACAATGAGCAGTTCTTC; cdr3_aa: CASSLEGGTDNEQFF
j_call: TRBJ1-2; cdr3_length: 14; d_call: -; clone_size: -; v_call: TRBV19; cdr3_nt: TGTGCCACTCCCTCGGGGGGGGCCCGTTCTGGCTACACCTTC; cdr3_aa: CATPSGGARSGYTF
j_call: TRBJ1-1; cdr3_length: 17; d_call: -; clone_size: -; v_call: TRBV28; cdr3_nt: TGTGCCAGCAGTCCAACGAAATGGACAGCCATGAACACTGAAGCTTTCTTT; cdr3_aa: CASSPTKWTAMNTEAFF
j_call: TRBJ2-7; cdr3_length: 15; d_call: -; clone_size: -; v_call: TRBV14; cdr3_nt: TGTGCCAGCAGCCAAGCGGGGGCCCTCTCCTACGAGCAGTACTTC; cdr3_aa: CASSQAGALSYEQYF
j_call: TRBJ2-1; cdr3_length: 13; d_call: -; clone_size: -; v_call: TRBV5-6; cdr3_nt: TGTGCCAGCAGCTACCGCTCCTCCAATGAGCAGTTCTTC; cdr3_aa: CASSYRSSNEQFF
j_call: TRBJ2-1; cdr3_length: 18; d_call: TRBD2; clone_size: -; v_call: TRBV9; cdr3_nt: TGTGCCAGCAGCGCAACTAGCGGGAGGCCTCTGAGGTACAATGAGCAGTTCTTC; cdr3_aa: CASSATSGRPLRYNEQFF
j_call: TRBJ2-4; cdr3_length: 15; d_call: TRBD2; clone_size: -; v_call: TRBV6-5; cdr3_nt: TGTGCCAGCAGTGTCAGAAGACGGGGGGAGGACATTCAGTACTTC; cdr3_aa: CASSVRRRGEDIQYF
j_call: TRBJ2-3; cdr3_length: 16; d_call: TRBD2; clone_size: once; v_call: TRBV5-5; cdr3_nt: TGTGCCAGCAGCTTATTAGCGGGAGGGGGTACAGATACGCAGTATTTT; cdr3_aa: CASSLLAGGGTDTQYF
j_call: TRBJ1-1; cdr3_length: 13; d_call: -; clone_size: few; v_call: TRBV30; cdr3_nt: TGTGCCTGGAGTGGGCAGATGAACACTGAAGCTTTCTTT; cdr3_aa: CAWSGQMNTEAFF
j_call: TRBJ2-5; cdr3_length: 16; d_call: TRBD1; clone_size: -; v_call: TRBV5-1; cdr3_nt: TGCGCCAGCAGCCCCCTAGGACAGGGAGCCCAAGAGACCCAGTACTTC; cdr3_aa: CASSPLGQGAQETQYF
j_call: TRBJ2-2; cdr3_length: 14; d_call: -; clone_size: once; v_call: TRBV28; cdr3_nt: TGTGCCAGCAGTTTTTTTTCAGGGCCCGGGGAGCTGTTTTTT; cdr3_aa: CASSFFSGPGELFF
j_call: TRBJ2-1; cdr3_length: 17; d_call: TRBD2; clone_size: -; v_call: TRBV10-3; cdr3_nt: TGTGCCATCAGTGAGAATTGGGCGGGAGGGCCAGTGAATGAGCAGTTCTTC; cdr3_aa: CAISENWAGGPVNEQFF
j_call: TRBJ2-1; cdr3_length: 14; d_call: TRBD2; clone_size: -; v_call: TRBV6-5; cdr3_nt: TGTGCCAGCTGGCCTAGCGGGACGGACGGTGAGCAGTTCTTC; cdr3_aa: CASWPSGTDGEQFF
j_call: TRBJ1-3; cdr3_length: 16; d_call: -; clone_size: -; v_call: TRBV11-2; cdr3_nt: TGTGCCAGCAGCTTAGATAAGGTCACCTCTGGAAACACCATATATTTT; cdr3_aa: CASSLDKVTSGNTIYF
j_call: TRBJ1-1; cdr3_length: 14; d_call: -; clone_size: -; v_call: TRBV6-1; cdr3_nt: TGTGCCACCCGGCGGTTGGCGAAGAACACTGAAGCTTTCTTT; cdr3_aa: CATRRLAKNTEAFF
j_call: TRBJ1-2; cdr3_length: 12; d_call: -; clone_size: -; v_call: TRBV5-6; cdr3_nt: TGTGCCAGCAGCAGGGAGAACTATGGCTACACCTTC; cdr3_aa: CASSRENYGYTF
j_call: TRBJ2-3; cdr3_length: 16; d_call: -; clone_size: -; v_call: TRBV28; cdr3_nt: TGTGCCAGCAGTACCAGACAGGTCCGAGTCACAGATACGCAGTATTTT; cdr3_aa: CASSTRQVRVTDTQYF
j_call: TRBJ2-3; cdr3_length: 16; d_call: TRBD2; clone_size: -; v_call: TRBV7-2; cdr3_nt: TGTGCCAGCAGCCTCGGACTAGCGGGAGGGGCAGATACGCAGTATTTT; cdr3_aa: CASSLGLAGGADTQYF
j_call: TRBJ2-1; cdr3_length: 17; d_call: -; clone_size: once; v_call: TRBV7-9; cdr3_nt: TGTGCCAGCAGCCCTCGAATAGCGGTCAGCTCCTACAATGAGCAGTTCTTC; cdr3_aa: CASSPRIAVSSYNEQFF
j_call: TRBJ2-5; cdr3_length: 13; d_call: -; clone_size: once; v_call: TRBV6-1; cdr3_nt: TGTGCCAGCAGTTATAACTCCCGGGAGACCCAGTACTTC; cdr3_aa: CASSYNSRETQYF
j_call: TRBJ1-2; cdr3_length: 13; d_call: -; clone_size: -; v_call: TRBV7-2; cdr3_nt: TGTGCCAGCAGCTTAGCAGGGGGCTATGGCTACACCTTC; cdr3_aa: CASSLAGGYGYTF
j_call: TRBJ1-1; cdr3_length: 18; d_call: -; clone_size: -; v_call: TRBV19; cdr3_nt: TGTGCCAGTAGTATCGGGCGGACTGGGAAATCTGGGGGCACTGAAGCTTTCTTT; cdr3_aa: CASSIGRTGKSGGTEAFF
j_call: TRBJ2-1; cdr3_length: 16; d_call: TRBD2; clone_size: -; v_call: TRBV7-2; cdr3_nt: TGTGCCAGCAGCTCTCCCGGGACTAGGGGCTACAATGAGCAGTTCTTC; cdr3_aa: CASSSPGTRGYNEQFF
j_call: TRBJ1-5; cdr3_length: 14; d_call: -; clone_size: -; v_call: TRBV30; cdr3_nt: TGTGCCTGGAGTAGGCGGCAGGCTTTGCAGCCCCAGCATTTT; cdr3_aa: CAWSRRQALQPQHF